These 12 T cell receptor beta chains came from one sample sequenced in a study of blood T cell repertoires in COVID-19 (dated by TCRdb to 2020 to 2021). Libraries were constructed by the immunoSEQ multiplex PCR assay. TCRdb holds this immuneACCESS table with in-frame rearrangements only. Some clones are missing; in checked studies, unresolved V genes explain under half, and the rest has no known cause. The sample table contains about 76,000 clones; only one count was recorded for about 88% of them. 18% of the sample is taken by the ten largest. Specimen: peripheral blood. The receptors shown here come from a human donor in a cohort sampled during active COVID-19.

The sample holds one count of this clone. The chain combines TRBV19 with TRBJ2-7; 7 bases are shared with TRBD1. Germline CDR1 LNHDA, CDR2 SQIVND (reference sequence). This CDR3 comprises 15 residues. V shed 0 bases, J shed 0 bases, and the junction held 2 bases outside the gene matches. The CDR3 spells CASSIERGPSYEQYF. The CDR3 DNA follows: TGTGCCAGTAGTATAGAGAGGGGGCCCTCCTACGAGCAGTACTTC.

The chain joins TRBV7-2 to TRBJ1-6; 7 positions match TRBD1. Germline V gene data show CDR1 as SGHTA and CDR2 as FQGNSA. Trimming removed 0 bases from V and 12 bases from J; junction bases left unmatched: 5. This CDR3 region has 14 residues. CDR3 sequence (DNA): TGTGCCAGCAGCTTAGCGACAGGGTCCCGACCCCTCCACTTT. It encodes CASSLATGSRPLHF.

This chain links TRBV19 with TRBJ2-5; possible D gene TRBD2, 7 bases. V was trimmed by 4 bases and J by 9 bases, leaving 18 bases between them. The CDR3 is 14 amino acids. Per germline, CDR1 LNHDA and CDR2 SQIVND (reference sequence). The CDR3 coding sequence is TGTGCCAGTAGTACGAAGGGGGGGTTTATGGCCCAGTACTTC. The encoded protein is CASSTKGGFMAQYF.

V gene TRBV19 combines with J gene TRBJ2-3; possible D gene TRBD1, 6 bases. V lost 4 bases to trimming and J lost 4 bases, with 12 bases between them. The CDR3 runs to 14 residues. Germline V lookup: CDR1 LNHDA, CDR2 SQIVND (reference sequence). The CDR3 loop reads CASSRDRWADTQYF. CDR3 bases: TGTGCCAGTAGTAGAGACAGGTGGGCAGATACGCAGTATTTT.

This chain uses TRBV10-3 with TRBJ1-5; 7 bases agree with TRBD1. CDR1 is ENHRY and CDR2 is SYGVKD in the germline V gene. With V trimmed by 6 bases and J by 7 bases, 18 bases remained unmatched. CDR3 length: 17 residues. CDR3 nucleotides: TGTGCCATCAGCGACGGACCACGACAGGGCGCGGGACAGCCCCAGCATTTT. Amino acid sequence: CAISDGPRQGAGQPQHF.

The chain recombines TRBV27 with TRBJ2-1, with 11 bases aligning to TRBD2. V lost 6 bases to trimming and J lost 3 bases; unmatched junction nucleotides: 1. Germline CDR1 MNHEY, CDR2 SMNVEV (reference sequence). This CDR3 region has 14 residues. The chain's CDR3 is CASRGTSGYNEQFF. As DNA, the CDR3 is TGTGCCAGCAGGGGGACTAGCGGCTACAATGAGCAGTTCTTC.

This chain uses TRBV5-1 with TRBJ1-3; TRBD1 aligns across 7 bases. CDR3 length: 16 residues. Trimming took 4 bases from V and 4 from J; bases not matched to a gene: 11. Germline V gene lookup returns CDR1 SGHRS and CDR2 YFSETQ. Here the CDR3 DNA reads TGCGCCAGCAGCCAAAGACAGGGAGCGACGGGAAACACCATATATTTT. It is translated as CASSQRQGATGNTIYF.

The genes are TRBV7-3 and TRBJ2-3, with TRBD2 identical over 9 bases. Germline V gene lookup returns CDR1 SGHTA and CDR2 FQGTGA. This CDR3 region has 14 residues. With 5 bases clipped from V and 0 bases from J, the junction kept 0 bases outside the gene matches. The CDR3 sequence is CASSTSGSTDTQYF. The CDR3 coding sequence is TGTGCCAGCAGCACTAGCGGGAGCACAGATACGCAGTATTTT. Full variable domain (missing parts from reference TRBV7-3 and TRBJ2-3): GAGVSQTPSNKVTEKGKYVELRCDPISGHTALYWYRQSLGQGPEFLIYFQGTGAADDSGLPNDRFFAVRPEGSVSTLKIQRTERGDSAVYLCASSTSGSTDTQYFGPGTRLTVL.

This chain uses TRBV27 with TRBJ2-7; TRBD2 aligns across 8 bases. The CDR3 covers 18 residues. J gave up 6 bases and V 8 bases, and 24 bases lay outside the gene matches. The germline gives CDR1 MNHEY, CDR2 SMNVEV (reference sequence). This CDR3 reads CASRQPRMAGGSLGEQYF. CDR3 in DNA: TGTGCCAGCCGCCAACCGCGGATGGCGGGAGGTAGCCTGGGCGAGCAGTACTTC.

The J gene is TRBJ2-5, the V gene TRBV5-1, with 9 bases fitting TRBD2. V dropped 3 bases and J dropped 3; count of bases not matched to a gene: 9. The CDR3 spans 16 residues. Germline V CDR1 and CDR2: SGHRS, YFSETQ. CDR3 sequence reads: CASSSGRLAVKETQYF. The CDR3 coding sequence is TGCGCCAGCAGCTCTGGACGACTAGCGGTCAAAGAGACCCAGTACTTC.

The chain has TRBV15 and TRBJ2-5; TRBD2 might be the D (7 bases). The ends were cut back, 0 bases at V and 5 bases at J, with 16 bases in the middle. The CDR3 loop spans 16 amino acids. Germline V gives CDR1 LNHNV, CDR2 YYDKDF (reference sequence). Here the CDR3 DNA reads TGTGCCACCAGCAGAGATGGGGGGGCAGGCGGGGAGACCCAGTACTTC. Translated: CATSRDGGAGGETQYF.

This chain links TRBV7-6 with TRBJ2-6; D is possibly TRBD1 (5 bases). Trimming cost V 5 bases and J 1 base, with 21 bases left between them. The CDR3 is 19 residues long. Germline V gene data show CDR1 as SGHVS and CDR2 as FNYEAQ. CDR3: CASSNRDGATVSGANVLTF. The CDR3 nucleotides are TGTGCCAGCAGCAATAGAGATGGGGCCACCGTATCTGGGGCCAACGTCCTGACTTTC.